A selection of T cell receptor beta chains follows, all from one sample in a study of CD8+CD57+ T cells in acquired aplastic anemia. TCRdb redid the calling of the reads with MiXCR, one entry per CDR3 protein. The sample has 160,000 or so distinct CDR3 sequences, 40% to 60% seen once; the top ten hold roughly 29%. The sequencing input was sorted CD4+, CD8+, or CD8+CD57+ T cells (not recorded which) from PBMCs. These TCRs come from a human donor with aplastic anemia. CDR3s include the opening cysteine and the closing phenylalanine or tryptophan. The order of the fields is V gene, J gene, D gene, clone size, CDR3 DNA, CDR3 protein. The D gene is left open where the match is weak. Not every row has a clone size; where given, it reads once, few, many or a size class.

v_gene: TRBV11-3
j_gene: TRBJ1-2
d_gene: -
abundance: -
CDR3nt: TGTGCCAGCAGCTTCCAGCAACAGGCGCCTTATGGCTACACCTTC
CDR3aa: CASSFQQQAPYGYTF

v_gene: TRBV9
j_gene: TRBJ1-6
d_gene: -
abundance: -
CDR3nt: TGTGCCAGCGGAGAGGGGGGGGTCCACTTT
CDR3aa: CASGEGGVHF

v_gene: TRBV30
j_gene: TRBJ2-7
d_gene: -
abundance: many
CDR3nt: TGTGCCTGTGGGGAATCCGGCAGCCAGTATTACTCCTTC
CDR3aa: CACGESGSQYYSF

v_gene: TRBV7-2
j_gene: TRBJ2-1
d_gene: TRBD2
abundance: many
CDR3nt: TGTGCCAGCAGCTTAACTAGCGGGAGGGCCAATGAGCAGTTCTTC
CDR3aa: CASSLTSGRANEQFF

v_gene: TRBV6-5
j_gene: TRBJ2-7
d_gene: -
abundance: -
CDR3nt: TGTGCCAGCAGTTCCCCGAGATGGCGTTCAACCTACGAGCAGTACTTC
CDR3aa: CASSSPRWRSTYEQYF

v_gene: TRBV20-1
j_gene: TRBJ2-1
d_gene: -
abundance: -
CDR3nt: TGCAGTGCTAGGGCGGACGGCCGCTCCTACAATGAGCAGTTCTTC
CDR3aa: CSARADGRSYNEQFF

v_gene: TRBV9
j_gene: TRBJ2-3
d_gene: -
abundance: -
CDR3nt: TGTGCCAGCAGCATTAGGGGGGATACGCAGTATTTT
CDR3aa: CASSIRGDTQYF

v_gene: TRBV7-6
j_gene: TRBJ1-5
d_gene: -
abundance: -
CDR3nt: TGTGCCAGCAGCCAAGGGGACGGCAATCAGTCCCAGCATTTT
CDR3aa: CASSQGDGNQSQHF

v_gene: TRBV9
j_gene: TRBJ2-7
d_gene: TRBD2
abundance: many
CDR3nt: TGTGCCAGCAGCGTGACTAGCGGGATTTCCTACGAGCAGTACTTC
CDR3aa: CASSVTSGISYEQYF

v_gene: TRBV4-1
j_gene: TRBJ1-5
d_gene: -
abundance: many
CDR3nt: TGCGCCAGCAGCCAAGGGACAGTTAGCAATCAGCCCCAGCATTTT
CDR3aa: CASSQGTVSNQPQHF

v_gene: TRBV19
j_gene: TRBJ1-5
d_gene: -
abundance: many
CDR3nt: TGTGCCAGTAGTTGGAGTGGCAATCAGCCCCAGCATTTT
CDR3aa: CASSWSGNQPQHF

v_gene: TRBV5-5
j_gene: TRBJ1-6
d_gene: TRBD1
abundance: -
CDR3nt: TGTGCCAGCAGCCCTTCGGGGACAGCAAATTCACCCCTCCACTTT
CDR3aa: CASSPSGTANSPLHF

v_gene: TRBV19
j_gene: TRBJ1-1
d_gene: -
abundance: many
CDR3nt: TGTGCCAGCCGGCCCCCACCCAACACTGAAGCTTTCTTT
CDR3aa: CASRPPPNTEAFF

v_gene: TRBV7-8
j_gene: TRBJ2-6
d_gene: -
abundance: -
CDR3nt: TGTGCCAGCAGCTCCCCACAGGGTGGTGGGGCCAACGTCCTGACTTTC
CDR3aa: CASSSPQGGGANVLTF

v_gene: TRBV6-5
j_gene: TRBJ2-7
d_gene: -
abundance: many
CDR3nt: TGTGCCAGCAGTTACGACCAGGGAAGGAACGAGCAGTACTTC
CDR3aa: CASSYDQGRNEQYF

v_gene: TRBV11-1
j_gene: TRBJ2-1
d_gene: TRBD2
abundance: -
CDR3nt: TGTGCCAGCAGCCCTAGCGGGACATACAATGAGCAGTTCTTC
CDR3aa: CASSPSGTYNEQFF

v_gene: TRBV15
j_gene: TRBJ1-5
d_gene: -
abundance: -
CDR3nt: TGTGTCACCAGCAGAGCGGCCCCGAATCAGCCCCAGCATTTT
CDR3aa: CVTSRAAPNQPQHF

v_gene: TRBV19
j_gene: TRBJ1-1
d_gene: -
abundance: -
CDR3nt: TGTGCCAGTAGTGCAGGGGTTCACACTGAAGCTTTCTTT
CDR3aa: CASSAGVHTEAFF

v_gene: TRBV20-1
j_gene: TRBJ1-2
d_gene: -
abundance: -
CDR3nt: TGCAGTGCCCCAGACGACGGGGGAGACGTCTTC
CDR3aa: CSAPDDGGDVF

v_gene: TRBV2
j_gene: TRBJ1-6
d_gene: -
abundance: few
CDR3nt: TGTGCCAGCCTTCCCGGGGGTAATTCACCCCTCCACTTT
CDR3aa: CASLPGGNSPLHF

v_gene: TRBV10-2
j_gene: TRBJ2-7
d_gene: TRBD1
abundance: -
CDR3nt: TGCGCCAGCAGACCTAGGGACAGGGGATACGAGCAGTACTTC
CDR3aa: CASRPRDRGYEQYF

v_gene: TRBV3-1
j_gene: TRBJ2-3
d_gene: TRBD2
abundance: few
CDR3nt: TGTGCCAGCAGCCCCTCACTAGCGGTCACAGATACGCAGTATTTT
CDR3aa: CASSPSLAVTDTQYF

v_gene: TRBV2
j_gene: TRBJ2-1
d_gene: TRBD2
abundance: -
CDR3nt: TGTGCCAGCACCAGACTAGCGGGAGGCGGTGAGCAGTTCTTC
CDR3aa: CASTRLAGGGEQFF

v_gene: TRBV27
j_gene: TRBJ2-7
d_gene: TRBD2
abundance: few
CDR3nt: TGTGCCAGCAGTTTATCAGGGACTAGCGGTTCATACTACGAGCAGTACTTC
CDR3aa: CASSLSGTSGSYYEQYF

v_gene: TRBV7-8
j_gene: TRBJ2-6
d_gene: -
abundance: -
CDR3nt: TGTGCCAGCAGCTTCCGGGGGGCCAACGTCCTGACTTTC
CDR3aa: CASSFRGANVLTF

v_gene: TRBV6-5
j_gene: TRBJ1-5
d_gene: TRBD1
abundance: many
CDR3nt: TGTGCCAGCAGTTTCCGGGACAGGGTCAATCAGCCCCAGCATTTT
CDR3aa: CASSFRDRVNQPQHF

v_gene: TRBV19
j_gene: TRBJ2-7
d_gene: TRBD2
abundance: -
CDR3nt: TGTGCCAGCCGGGAGGCAGGCGGAGGAACCTACGAGCAGTACTTC
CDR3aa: CASREAGGGTYEQYF

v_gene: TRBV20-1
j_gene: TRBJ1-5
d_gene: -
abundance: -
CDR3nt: TGCAGTGCTAGAGATCCGGCAGGGGGCAATCAGCCCCAGCATTTT
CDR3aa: CSARDPAGGNQPQHF

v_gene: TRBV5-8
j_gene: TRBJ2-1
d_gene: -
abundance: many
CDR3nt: TGTGCCAGCAGCTTGGCGCGGGGCAATGAGCAGTTCTTC
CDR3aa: CASSLARGNEQFF